These T cell receptor beta chains were read from a single sample in a study of blood T cells in healthy people across ages. TCRdb fed the 5' RACE reads into MiXCR, producing one record per CDR3 protein. The repertoire holds about 780,000 distinct CDR3 sequences, with 20% to 30% as singletons. This sample also appeared in a second study, on T cells of mothers and their children.

Sequences were obtained from blood. The receptors were sampled from a boy younger than 18 in good health. Both conserved end residues are part of each CDR3. Fields, in order: clone size, J gene, V gene, D gene, CDR3 protein, CDR3 DNA. A D gene is named only where the DNA matches it firmly. The size field is filled for only some rows; it gives once, few, many or a size class.

>.|TRBJ2-7|TRBV10-3|TRBD1
CAISSDRGNYEQYF
TGTGCCATCAGCTCGGACAGGGGGAACTACGAGCAGTACTTC
>.|TRBJ2-3|TRBV24-1|TRBD1
CATSDTTGQSTDTQYF
TGTGCCACCAGTGATACAACGGGACAGAGCACAGATACGCAGTATTTT
>.|TRBJ2-5|TRBV6-5|.
CASSRDKTQYF
TGTGCCAGCAGTCGGGATAAGACCCAGTACTTC
>few|TRBJ1-2|TRBV29-1|.
CSVPTGAARYFYGYTF
TGCAGCGTCCCTACAGGTGCGGCCAGGTACTTCTATGGCTACACCTTC
>few|TRBJ2-7|TRBV28|.
CASSTGRTYEQYF
TGTGCCAGCAGTACAGGACGGACCTACGAGCAGTACTTC
>few|TRBJ2-5|TRBV15|.
CATSRGPVTQYF
TGTGCCACCAGCAGGGGCCCCGTGACCCAGTACTTC
>.|TRBJ2-7|TRBV27|.
CASSGGPNYEQYF
TGTGCCAGCAGCGGAGGGCCCAACTACGAGCAGTACTTC
>.|TRBJ2-1|TRBV10-3|.
CAISEPGTQWEQFF
TGTGCCATCAGTGAGCCTGGGACTCAGTGGGAGCAGTTCTTC
>.|TRBJ2-5|TRBV4-1|.
CASSQVVVVGETQYF
TGCGCCAGCAGCCAAGTAGTAGTAGTCGGCGAGACCCAGTACTTC
>.|TRBJ1-1|TRBV20-1|.
CSAFDRNTEAFF
TGCAGTGCTTTTGATCGGAACACTGAAGCTTTCTTT
>few|TRBJ2-5|TRBV7-9|.
CASSLGEVRETQYF
TGTGCCAGCAGCTTAGGGGAGGTCCGCGAGACCCAGTACTTC
>.|TRBJ2-7|TRBV7-9|TRBD1
CASSLAWTGALYEQYF
TGTGCCAGCAGCTTAGCTTGGACAGGGGCCCTATACGAGCAGTACTTC
>.|TRBJ1-2|TRBV10-3|.
CAISEFNGYTF
TGTGCCATCAGTGAGTTCAATGGCTACACCTTC
>few|TRBJ2-3|TRBV7-7|.
CTSSTGVGDLDTQYF
TGTACTAGCAGCACGGGGGTGGGGGATCTCGATACGCAGTATTTT
>.|TRBJ2-7|TRBV6-5|.
CASSYSRALLSYEQYF
TGTGCCAGCAGTTACTCAAGGGCTCTCCTCTCCTACGAGCAGTACTTC
>.|TRBJ1-1|TRBV2|TRBD1
CASSSGGVGTTEAFF
TGTGCCAGCAGTTCAGGGGGCGTAGGTACCACTGAAGCTTTCTTT
>.|TRBJ2-5|TRBV6-5|.
CASSYPGGLETQYF
TGTGCCAGCAGTTACCCGGGGGGCCTGGAGACCCAGTACTTC
>.|TRBJ1-4|TRBV9|.
CASSAGTDRYNEKLFF
TGTGCCAGCAGCGCCGGGACCGATCGTTATAATGAAAAACTGTTTTTT
>.|TRBJ2-4|TRBV5-5|TRBD1
CASSFSRTGGSIKNIQYF
TGTGCCAGCAGCTTTTCTAGGACAGGGGGCTCGATCAAAAACATTCAGTACTTC
>.|TRBJ1-5|TRBV27|.
CASSATGRQPQHF
TGTGCCAGCAGCGCGACAGGAAGGCAGCCCCAGCATTTT
>.|TRBJ2-1|TRBV10-3|TRBD2
CAISVAGGDYNEQFF
TGTGCCATCAGCGTAGCGGGGGGGGATTACAATGAGCAGTTCTTC
>.|TRBJ2-7|TRBV6-5|TRBD1
CASSYSSAGGYEQYF
TGTGCCAGCAGTTACTCCTCGGCAGGGGGCTACGAGCAGTACTTC
>many|TRBJ2-7|TRBV12-5|.
CASRPQGSNYEQYF
TGTGCTAGTCGCCCCCAGGGGTCTAACTACGAGCAGTACTTC
>few|TRBJ2-5|TRBV4-1|TRBD2
CASSLRGTSGVETQYF
TGCGCCAGCAGCCTGAGGGGGACTAGCGGGGTAGAGACCCAGTACTTC
>.|TRBJ2-6|TRBV6-1|.
CASSDPDRGIGSGANVLTF
TGTGCCAGCAGTGACCCCGACCGGGGGATCGGCTCTGGGGCCAACGTCCTGACTTTC
>few|TRBJ1-5|TRBV5-5|.
CASSSNRMDGRLEPQHF
TGTGCCAGCAGCTCCAATCGGATGGACGGGCGGCTCGAACCCCAGCATTTT
>few|TRBJ2-1|TRBV30|TRBD2
CAWSDLAAVAYNEQFF
TGTGCCTGGAGCGACCTAGCGGCTGTGGCCTACAATGAGCAGTTCTTC
>.|TRBJ2-5|TRBV3-1|.
CASSSPRGGGQETQYF
TGTGCCAGCAGCTCCCCGCGAGGGGGGGGCCAAGAGACCCAGTACTTC
>few|TRBJ1-1|TRBV20-1|.
CSARENMGETEAFF
TGCAGTGCTAGAGAAAACATGGGAGAGACTGAAGCTTTCTTT
>.|TRBJ2-3|TRBV12-3/TRBV12-4|.
CASSTLGEGTDTQYF
TGTGCCAGCAGTACCCTGGGAGAGGGCACAGATACGCAGTATTTT
>few|TRBJ2-5|TRBV24-1|TRBD1
CATSESPDRGQEETQYF
TGTGCCACCAGTGAATCCCCCGACAGGGGGCAGGAGGAGACCCAGTACTTC
>.|TRBJ2-7|TRBV2|.
CASSVVRGVSGEQYF
TGTGCCAGCAGTGTCGTGCGGGGTGTTTCGGGCGAGCAGTACTTC
>.|TRBJ2-5|TRBV12-3/TRBV12-4|TRBD2
CASSPGKRGSQETQYF
TGTGCCAGCAGCCCCGGGAAGCGGGGGTCCCAAGAGACCCAGTACTTC
>.|TRBJ2-1|TRBV12-3/TRBV12-4|TRBD2
CASSQYSGAYNEQFF
TGTGCCAGCAGCCAATATAGCGGGGCATACAATGAGCAGTTCTTC
>.|TRBJ2-7|TRBV3-1|.
CASSQEDSPKQYF
TGTGCCAGCAGCCAAGAGGACAGCCCAAAGCAGTACTTC
>.|TRBJ2-5|TRBV11-2|TRBD1
CASSLVLQGWETQYF
TGTGCCAGCAGCTTAGTATTACAGGGGTGGGAGACCCAGTACTTC
>.|TRBJ1-1|TRBV7-9|.
CASSLVGGAFF
TGTGCCAGCAGCTTAGTTGGGGGAGCTTTCTTT
>.|TRBJ1-2|TRBV12-3/TRBV12-4|.
CASSPVLEFSYGYTF
TGTGCCAGCAGTCCGGTCCTCGAATTCTCCTATGGCTACACCTTC
>.|TRBJ1-3|TRBV7-6|.
CASSPGVIGNTIYF
TGTGCCAGCAGCCCAGGGGTAATTGGAAACACCATATATTTT
>.|TRBJ1-1|TRBV7-6|TRBD1
CASSRGQGLNTEAFF
TGTGCCAGCAGCCGAGGACAGGGCTTGAACACTGAAGCTTTCTTT
>.|TRBJ1-2|TRBV13|.
CVSSFQVSPSEYYGYTF
TGTGTCAGCAGCTTCCAGGTTTCGCCGAGCGAATACTATGGCTACACCTTC
>.|TRBJ1-5|TRBV5-1|.
CASSLGTPNQPQHF
TGCGCCAGCAGCCTCGGGACACCGAATCAGCCCCAGCATTTT
>.|TRBJ2-7|TRBV4-2|.
CASSQLPPRDYEQYF
TGTGCCAGCAGCCAGTTGCCGCCGAGGGACTACGAGCAGTACTTC
>few|TRBJ2-3|TRBV15|.
CATSRDWPPFPADTQYF
TGTGCCACCAGCAGAGATTGGCCCCCCTTTCCCGCAGATACGCAGTATTTT
>.|TRBJ2-4|TRBV29-1|.
CSVESAAHKNIQYF
TGCAGCGTTGAGTCTGCAGCTCACAAAAACATTCAGTACTTC
>.|TRBJ2-3|TRBV19|TRBD1
CASSYPQGVTDTQYF
TGTGCCAGTAGCTACCCACAGGGGGTAACAGATACGCAGTATTTT
>.|TRBJ1-2|TRBV14|.
CASSQVSYTF
TGTGCCAGCAGCCAAGTGAGCTACACCTTC
>few|TRBJ2-1|TRBV12-3/TRBV12-4|.
CASWGRGEQFF
TGTGCCAGCTGGGGGCGGGGTGAGCAGTTCTTC
>.|TRBJ2-3|TRBV6-4|TRBD2
CASSDDSGGASDTQYF
TGTGCCAGCAGCGATGATAGCGGGGGGGCTTCGGATACGCAGTATTTT